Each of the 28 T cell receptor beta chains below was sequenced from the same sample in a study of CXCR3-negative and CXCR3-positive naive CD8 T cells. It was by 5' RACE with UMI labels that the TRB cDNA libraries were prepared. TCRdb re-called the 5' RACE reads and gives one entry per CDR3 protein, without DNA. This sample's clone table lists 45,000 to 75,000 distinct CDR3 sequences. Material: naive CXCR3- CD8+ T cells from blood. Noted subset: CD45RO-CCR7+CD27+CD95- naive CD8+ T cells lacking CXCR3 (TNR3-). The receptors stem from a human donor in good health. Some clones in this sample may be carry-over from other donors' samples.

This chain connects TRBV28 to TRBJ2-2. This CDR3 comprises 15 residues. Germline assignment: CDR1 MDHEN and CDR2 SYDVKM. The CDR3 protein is CASSFASEQVGELFF.

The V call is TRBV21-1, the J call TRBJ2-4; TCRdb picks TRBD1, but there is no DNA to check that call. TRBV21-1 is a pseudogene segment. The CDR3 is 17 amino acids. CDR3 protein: CASSKGQGLLAKNIQYF.

This chain's CDR3 is CASSQDLQVYNEQFF. The chain combines TRBV3-1 with TRBJ2-1. The CDR3 loop spans 15 amino acids. The germline gives CDR1 LGHDT, CDR2 YNNKEL (reference sequence).

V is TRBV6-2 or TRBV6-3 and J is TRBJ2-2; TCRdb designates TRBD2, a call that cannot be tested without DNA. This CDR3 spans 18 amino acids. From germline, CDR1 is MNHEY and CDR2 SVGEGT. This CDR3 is CASSYSGLAETNTGELFF.

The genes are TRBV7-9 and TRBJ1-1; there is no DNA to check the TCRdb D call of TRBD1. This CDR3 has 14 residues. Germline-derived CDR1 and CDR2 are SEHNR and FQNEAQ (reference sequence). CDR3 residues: CASSLDGTATEAFF.

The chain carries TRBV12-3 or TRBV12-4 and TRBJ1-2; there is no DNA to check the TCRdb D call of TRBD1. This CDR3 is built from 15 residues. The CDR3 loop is CASSLRDRIWDGYTF.

The CDR3 protein is CASSQEDRTYNEQFF. The chain is built from TRBV4-1 and TRBJ2-1; with no DNA, the TCRdb D assignment of TRBD1 cannot be verified. There are 15 residues in the CDR3. Looked up from germline, CDR1 is MGHRA and CDR2 is YSYEKL.

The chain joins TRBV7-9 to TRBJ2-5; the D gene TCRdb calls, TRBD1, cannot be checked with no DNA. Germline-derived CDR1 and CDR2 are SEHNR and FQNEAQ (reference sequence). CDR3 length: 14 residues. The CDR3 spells CASSRGQGAGTQYF.

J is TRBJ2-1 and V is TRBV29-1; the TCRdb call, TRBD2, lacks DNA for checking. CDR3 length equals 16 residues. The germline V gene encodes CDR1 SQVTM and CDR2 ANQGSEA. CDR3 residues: CSVEDLGQYSYNEQFF.

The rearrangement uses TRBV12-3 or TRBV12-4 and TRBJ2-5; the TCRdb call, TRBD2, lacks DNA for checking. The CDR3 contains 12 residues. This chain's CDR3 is CASSPSKSTQYF.

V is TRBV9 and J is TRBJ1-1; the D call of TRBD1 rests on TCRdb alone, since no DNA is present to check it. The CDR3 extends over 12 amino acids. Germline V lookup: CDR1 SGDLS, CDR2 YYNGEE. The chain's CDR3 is CASEDRATEAFF. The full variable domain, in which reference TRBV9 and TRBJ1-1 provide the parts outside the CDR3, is DSGVTQTPKHLITATGQRVTLRCSPRSGDLSVYWYQQSLDQGLQFLIQYYNGEERAKGNILERFSAQQFPDLHSELNLSSLELGDSALYFCASEDRATEAFFGQGTRLTVV.

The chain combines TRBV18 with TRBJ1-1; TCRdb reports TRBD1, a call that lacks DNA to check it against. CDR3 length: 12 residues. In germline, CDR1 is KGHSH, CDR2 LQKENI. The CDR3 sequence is CASSPGGLEAFF.

The CDR3 protein is CASSPTLSGVNGSYEQYF. The V and J genes are TRBV7-9 and TRBJ2-7; TCRdb gives TRBD1 as the D gene, but with no DNA this cannot be confirmed. Per the germline V gene, CDR1 is SEHNR and CDR2 is FQNEAQ (reference sequence). This CDR3 spans 18 amino acids.

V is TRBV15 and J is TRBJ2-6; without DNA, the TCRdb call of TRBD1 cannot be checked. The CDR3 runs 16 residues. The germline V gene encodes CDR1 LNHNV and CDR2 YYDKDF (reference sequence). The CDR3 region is CATSRDQGSGANVLTF.

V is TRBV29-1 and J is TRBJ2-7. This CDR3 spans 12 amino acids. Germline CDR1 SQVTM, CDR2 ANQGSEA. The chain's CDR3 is CSVKADSYEQYF.

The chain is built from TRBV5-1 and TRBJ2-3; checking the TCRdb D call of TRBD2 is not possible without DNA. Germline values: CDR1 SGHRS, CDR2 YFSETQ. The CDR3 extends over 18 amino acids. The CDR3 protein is CASSLSASAGGRADTQYF.

This CDR3 is CASSLGLDANPTWGEQYF. V and J are TRBV7-2 and TRBJ2-7. The CDR3 runs to 18 residues. CDR1 is SGHTA and CDR2 is FQGNSA in the germline V gene.

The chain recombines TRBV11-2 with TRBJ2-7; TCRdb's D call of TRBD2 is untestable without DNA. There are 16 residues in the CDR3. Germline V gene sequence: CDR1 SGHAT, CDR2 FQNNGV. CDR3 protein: CASSSGLAGPFYEQYF.

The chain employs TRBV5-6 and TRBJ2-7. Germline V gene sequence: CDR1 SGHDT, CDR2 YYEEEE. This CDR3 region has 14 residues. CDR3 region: CASSLRGISYEQYF.

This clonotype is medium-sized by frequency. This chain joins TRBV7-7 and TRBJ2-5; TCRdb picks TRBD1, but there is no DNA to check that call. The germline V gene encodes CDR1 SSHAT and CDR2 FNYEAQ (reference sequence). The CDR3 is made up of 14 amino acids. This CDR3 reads CASSQGPMGETQYF.

CDR3 in amino acids: CASSPQDGTSGYNEQFF. The chain employs TRBV27 and TRBJ2-1; the TCRdb D gene call, TRBD2, has no DNA to confirm it. Germline CDR1 MNHEY, CDR2 SMNVEV (reference sequence). The CDR3 consists of 17 residues.

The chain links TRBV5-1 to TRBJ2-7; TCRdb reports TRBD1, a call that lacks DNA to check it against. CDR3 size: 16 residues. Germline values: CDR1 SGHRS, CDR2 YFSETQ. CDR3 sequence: CASSAGQAYPTYEQYF.

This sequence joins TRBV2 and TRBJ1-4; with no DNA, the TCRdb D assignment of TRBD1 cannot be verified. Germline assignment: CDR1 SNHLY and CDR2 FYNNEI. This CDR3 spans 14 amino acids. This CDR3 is CASSIGQGREKLFF.

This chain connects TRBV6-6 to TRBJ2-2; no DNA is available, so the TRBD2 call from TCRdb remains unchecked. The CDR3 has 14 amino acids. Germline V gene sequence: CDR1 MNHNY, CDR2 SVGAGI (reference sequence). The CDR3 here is CASSPTSEGGELFF.

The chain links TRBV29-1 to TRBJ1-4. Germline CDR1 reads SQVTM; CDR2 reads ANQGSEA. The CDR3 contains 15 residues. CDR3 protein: CSVEDPYGVNEKLFF.

The CDR3 spells CASSVFSGGISYNEQFF. V is TRBV4-3 and J is TRBJ2-1; lacking DNA, the TRBD1 call made by TCRdb goes unchecked. Germline CDR1 is LGHNA and CDR2 is YSLEER. This CDR3 is 17 amino acids long.

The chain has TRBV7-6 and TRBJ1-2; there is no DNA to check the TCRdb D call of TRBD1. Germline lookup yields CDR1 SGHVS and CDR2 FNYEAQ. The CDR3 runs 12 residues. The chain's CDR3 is CASSPQGYGYTF. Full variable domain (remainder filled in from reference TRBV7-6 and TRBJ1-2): GAGVSQSPRYKVTKRGQDVALRCDPISGHVSLYWYRQALGQGPEFLTYFNYEAQQDKSGLPNDRFSAERPEGSISTLTIQRTEQRDSAMYRCASSPQGYGYTFGSGTRLTVV.

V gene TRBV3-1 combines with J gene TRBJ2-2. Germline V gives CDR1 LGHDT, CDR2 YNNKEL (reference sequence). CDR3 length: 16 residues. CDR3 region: CASSQDRGLTSGELFF.